These T cell receptor beta chains were read from a single sample in a study of cytomegalovirus exposure and HLA in healthy donors. Repertoires were generated with immunoSEQ multiplex PCR, while TCRdb's copy carries only in-frame clones and drops some. In the table there are about 92,000 clones, over 70% of which are singletons. The material sequenced was PBMCs. The receptors come from a girl aged 2 to 10 in good health and CMV-seropositive. CDR3s include the opening cysteine and the closing phenylalanine or tryptophan. Each record gives: V gene, J gene, clone size, D gene, CDR3 protein, CDR3 DNA. The D gene is left open where the match is weak. Clone size is not always given. Where it is, it says once, few, many or a class for expanded clones.

>TRBV7-9|TRBJ2-1|NA|NA
CASSDGGGNEQFF
TGTGCCAGCAGCGATGGTGGGGGGAATGAGCAGTTCTTC
>TRBV28|TRBJ2-1|NA|NA
CASRGPLNEQFF
TGTGCCAGCAGGGGGCCCCTAAATGAGCAGTTCTTC
>TRBV7-9|TRBJ2-1|NA|TRBD2
CASSSVSGGPHNEQFF
TGTGCCAGCAGCTCCGTGTCGGGAGGGCCGCACAATGAGCAGTTCTTC
>TRBV5-1|TRBJ1-1|NA|TRBD1
CASSWMTGWNTEAFF
TGCGCCAGCAGCTGGATGACAGGGTGGAACACTGAAGCTTTCTTT
>TRBV29-1|TRBJ2-7|NA|TRBD1
CSGKLGQGGSYEQYF
TGCAGCGGAAAACTCGGACAGGGGGGGTCCTACGAGCAGTACTTC
>TRBV28|TRBJ1-5|NA|TRBD1
CASSGTGYSNQPQHF
TGTGCCAGCAGTGGGACAGGTTATAGCAATCAGCCCCAGCATTTT
>TRBV2|TRBJ2-1|NA|TRBD2
CATRESSGGDNEQFF
TGTGCCACTAGAGAGTCATCGGGAGGGGACAATGAGCAGTTCTTC
>TRBV2|TRBJ1-1|NA|TRBD1
CASSESGQGAPEAFF
TGTGCCAGCAGTGAGTCCGGACAGGGGGCCCCTGAAGCTTTCTTT
>TRBV5-1|TRBJ2-1|few|TRBD2
CASSLLAGEAYNEQFF
TGCGCCAGCAGCCTTTTAGCGGGAGAAGCCTACAATGAGCAGTTCTTC
>TRBV7-9|TRBJ2-5|NA|NA
CASSLARSSVRTEETQYF
TGTGCCAGCAGCTTAGCGAGGTCTTCAGTGAGAACCGAAGAGACCCAGTACTTC
>TRBV7-6|TRBJ2-7|NA|NA
CASSLISGFGEQYF
TGTGCCAGCAGCTTAATTTCAGGGTTTGGCGAGCAGTACTTC
>TRBV6-1|TRBJ2-3|NA|TRBD1
CASSDVMAGGADTQYF
TGTGCCAGCAGTGATGTGATGGCAGGGGGCGCAGATACGCAGTATTTT
>TRBV28|TRBJ2-1|NA|TRBD2
CASSSAGLVEDEQFF
TGTGCCAGCAGTTCCGCGGGACTAGTTGAGGATGAGCAGTTCTTC
>TRBV9|TRBJ2-2|few|NA
CASNPTGNGELFF
TGTGCCAGCAACCCCACAGGGAACGGGGAGCTGTTTTTT
>TRBV30|TRBJ1-1|few|NA
CAWSVHANTEAFF
TGTGCCTGGAGTGTACATGCGAACACTGAAGCTTTCTTT
>TRBV6-1|TRBJ2-7|NA|TRBD2
CASSPIAGASYEQYF
TGTGCCAGCAGTCCCATAGCGGGAGCCTCCTACGAGCAGTACTTC
>TRBV30|TRBJ1-5|NA|TRBD1
CAWSAPDRGPSEPQHF
TGTGCCTGGAGTGCTCCGGACAGGGGGCCCTCCGAGCCCCAGCATTTT
>TRBV5-6|TRBJ2-4|NA|TRBD2
CASSLVSAGRDIQYF
TGTGCCAGCAGCTTGGTATCCGCAGGGAGGGACATTCAGTACTTC
>TRBV7-6|TRBJ1-4|NA|NA
CASSLGQRLNEKLFF
TGTGCCAGCAGCTTAGGACAGAGACTTAATGAAAAACTGTTTTTT
>TRBV27|TRBJ1-1|once|NA
CASSTGMNTEAFF
TGTGCCAGCAGTACAGGGATGAACACTGAAGCTTTCTTT
>TRBV27|TRBJ2-2|NA|NA
CASSGPSVTGELFF
TGTGCCAGCAGTGGGCCTAGCGTCACCGGGGAGCTGTTTTTT
>TRBV6-6|TRBJ2-5|NA|NA
CASSYSDRETQYF
TGTGCCAGCAGTTACTCGGACAGAGAGACCCAGTACTTC
>TRBV2|TRBJ2-5|NA|NA
CASKTFETQYF
TGTGCCAGCAAGACTTTCGAGACCCAGTACTTC